This paragraph reports one TCR beta chain. Using RNA transcripts as the source, TCR beta CDR3 regions were amplified. The study used the HTBI primer set for a first-round RT-PCR of the TCR CDR3. TCRdb reanalysed the multiplex PCR reads using MiXCR and keeps one entry per CDR3 protein. In the table there are roughly 500,000 distinct CDR3 sequences, approximately 49% of which are singletons. The sample is drawn from a study of T cells in Graves' hyperthyroidism and ophthalmopathy. Germline loops: CDR1 MDHEN, CDR2 SYDVKM. Trimming removed 5 bases at V and 8 bases at J, with 16 bases between. The CDR3 has 13 amino acids.

Sequenced input: peripheral blood or thyroid tissue (not recorded which). The V call is TRBV28, the J call TRBJ2-7; D unclear. The sequence was collected from an adult woman with Graves' disease, either hyperthyroidism or ophthalmopathy (not recorded which). For the CDR3, the DNA is TGTGCCAGCAGTCTGGGTTCCTCGGTAAAGCAGTACTTC. Encoded protein: CASSLGSSVKQYF.